Below, one T cell receptor beta chain is given with its context. Its antigen is still unknown. The CDR3 spans 16 residues. V shed 6 bases, J shed 5 bases, and the junction held 13 bases outside the gene matches. CDR1 and CDR2 (germline): LGHDT, YNNKEL (reference sequence). These data are taken from a study of T cell responses to AZD1222 COVID-19 vaccine. Study in general: Researchers grouped second doses given at about 4 or about 12 weeks into one pool.

Some clones are missing from TCRdb's copy, which holds only in-frame ones; the method was immunoSEQ multiplex PCR. In the table there are approximately 100,000 clones, 85% to 90% of which are singletons. Study-wide findings and caveats: Only after the peak T cell response were repertoires sampled.

This TCR was sampled from an adult in good health. The chain joins TRBV3-1 (or the pseudogene TRBV3-2) to TRBJ2-5; 9 positions agree with TRBD2. The input for sequencing was peripheral blood, taken on day 0 of AZD1222 vaccination. The CDR3 nucleotides read TGTGCCAGCAGACGCCGACTAGCGGAGAGCAGGGAGACCCAGTACTTC. This codes for CASRRRLAESRETQYF.